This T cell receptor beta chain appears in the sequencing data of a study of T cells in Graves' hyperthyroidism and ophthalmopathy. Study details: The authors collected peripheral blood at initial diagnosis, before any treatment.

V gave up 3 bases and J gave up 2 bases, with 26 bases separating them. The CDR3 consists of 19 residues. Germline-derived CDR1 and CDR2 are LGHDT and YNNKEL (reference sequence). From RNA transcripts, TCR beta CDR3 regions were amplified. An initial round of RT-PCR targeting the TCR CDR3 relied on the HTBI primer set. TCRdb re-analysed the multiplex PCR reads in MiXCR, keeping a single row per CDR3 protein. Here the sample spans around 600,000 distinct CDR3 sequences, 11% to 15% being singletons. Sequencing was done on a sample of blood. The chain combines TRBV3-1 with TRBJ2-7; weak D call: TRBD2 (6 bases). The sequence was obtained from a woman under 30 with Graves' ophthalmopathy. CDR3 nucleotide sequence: TGTGCCAGCAGCCAGTTCCCGGGAGACAGACCTTTCAAAACCTACGAGCAGTACTTC. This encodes CASSQFPGDRPFKTYEQYF.